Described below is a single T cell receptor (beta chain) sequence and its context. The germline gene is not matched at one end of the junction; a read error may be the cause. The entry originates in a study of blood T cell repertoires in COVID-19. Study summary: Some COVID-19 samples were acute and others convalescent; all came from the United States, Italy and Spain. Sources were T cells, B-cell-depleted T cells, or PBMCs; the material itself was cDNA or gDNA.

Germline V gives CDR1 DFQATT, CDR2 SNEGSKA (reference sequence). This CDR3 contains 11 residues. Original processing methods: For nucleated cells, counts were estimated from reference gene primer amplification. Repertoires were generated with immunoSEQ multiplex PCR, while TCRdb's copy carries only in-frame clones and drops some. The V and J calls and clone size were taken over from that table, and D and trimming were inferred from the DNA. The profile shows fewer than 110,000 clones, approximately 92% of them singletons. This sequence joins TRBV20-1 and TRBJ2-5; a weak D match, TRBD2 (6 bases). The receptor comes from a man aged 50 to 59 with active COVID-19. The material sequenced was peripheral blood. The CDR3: CSASGREAQYF. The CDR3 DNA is TGCAGTGCTAGCGGGAGAGAGGCCCAGTACTTC.